This T cell receptor (beta chain) came from a study of T-cell memory formation after mild COVID-19 (dated by TCRdb to 2020 to 2023). Regarding the complete study: TCR sequence clusters from the two donors were found to be largely donor specific. In two donors, T-cell clones that expanded and contracted after mild COVID-19 were followed by sequencing TCRalpha and TCRbeta repertoires longitudinally. Two young, previously healthy adult volunteers made up the cohort, one male and one female. Broad study findings and their caveats: The study covered only a couple of mild cases, and larger cohorts including severe cases with pre-infection samples were considered necessary. SARS-CoV-2 specificity of the second-wave clones peaking on day 37 was not confirmed. Clones that contracted from day 15 to 85 showed balanced CD4/CD8 phenotypes, whereas a second wave of clones that expanded from day 15 to 37 leaned towards CD4+. Contracting CD4+ clones were found mainly in CM and EM memory subsets, while CD8+ clones were enriched in EMRA. Some responding clones were detected in pre-infection memory, suggesting pre-existing cross-reactive memory T cells joined the SARS-CoV-2 response.

The instrument given in TCRdb is Illumina NovaSeq 6000. Using 5'RACE with constant-segment primers, TCRalpha and TCRbeta cDNA libraries were constructed, with sample barcodes and unique molecular identifiers added in the process. Trizol reagent was used to extract RNA from every sample. The libraries were amplified in two PCR steps, and the second step added a second sample barcode and Illumina TruSeq adapters. Libraries were sequenced on an Illumina NovaSeq with 2 x 150 bp paired-end reads. Under the source paper's analysis protocol: Reads were demultiplexed and collapsed into UMI-guided consensus sequences with migec v1.2.7. Using mixcr v2.1.11, UMI consensuses were aligned to TRA and TRB V and J templates and then assembled into clonotypes. A clonotype was counted as expanded or contracted only when both edgeR and NoisET called the clonotype significant, with the noise models trained on biological replicates. edgeR calls used a false discovery rate-adjusted p below 0.01 and a log2 fold-change threshold of 1. As an exploratory analysis of dynamics, max-normalized trajectories of the 1000 most abundant clonotypes were examined by PCA with hierarchical clustering. Separately sequenced CD4+ and CD8+ repertoires were used to assign a CD4 or CD8 phenotype to each responding clone. Clones were called with MiXCR by TCRdb after fastp trimmed the public reads at Q25, and only in-frame beta chains were retained. Each CDR3 protein appears once, grouped with its most common genes and DNA. In this record, the V and J calls reflect TCRdb's handling and not the investigators' own analysis. This sample has 300,000 to 400,000 distinct CDR3 sequences in its table, and approximately 15% of those were observed once. Of the sample, approximately 20% is held by the ten largest clones.

To note about this clonotype: There is no known antigen for this receptor. No base-level quality is on record; no much larger clone is a single base apart.

Ficoll-Paque density gradient centrifugation was the method used to isolate PBMCs. Looking up the germline V gene yields CDR1 SGHTA and CDR2 FQGNSA. V and J are truncated by 1 base and 7 bases respectively, leaving an intervening sequence of 11 bases. The CDR3 covers 14 residues, taking in both the cysteine and the phenylalanine. Here the CDR3 DNA is all that survives: 42 bases in frame from base 1. The TCR originated in a young man who had mild COVID-19 (a few samples of this study predate the infection). The sample titles of this study are shuffled in the database, so cell type and time point are left out; the donor was told from shared clones. The sample consisted of PBMCs or a T cell subset sorted from them (not recorded which). The chain couples TRBV7-2 to TRBJ1-5, with TRBD1 as a weak D call on 6 bases. The CDR3 has the sequence CASSLEDSGQPQHF. The nucleotides are TGTGCCAGCAGCTTAGAGGACAGCGGACAGCCCCAGCATTTT.